This TCR beta chain derives from a study of spatial heterogeneity in lung cancer. Study-wide background: Within raw reads, each unique TCR and UMI combination appeared on average more than ten times.

V lost 2 bases and J 1 base, leaving 12 bases between the germline ends. This CDR3 contains 15 residues. Germline V gives CDR1 SGHKS, CDR2 YYEKEE (reference sequence). Time point: sample taken at primary tumor resection. In each case, whole RNA from tumor, nontumor lung or frozen PBMC was sequenced unsorted. This clonotype has a count of ten or more. Its specificity is unknown. Points from the study as a whole: Mutation counts in tumors were tracked by counts of expanded intratumoral alpha and beta TCRs.

Every TCR cDNA molecule bore its own unique molecular identifier. One entry per CDR3 protein, called by TCRdb with MiXCR from the 5' RACE reads. Of about 100,000 distinct CDR3 sequences in the sample, 4.4% were seen once. This receptor was taken from a male donor with early-stage non-small cell lung cancer. The sequencing used lung tumor tissue, collected at surgery. The V call is TRBV5-5, the J call TRBJ2-5, with D possibly matching TRBD1 (6 bases). In DNA, the CDR3 is TGTGCCAGCAGCTTACCGGGACAATCCCAAGAGACCCAGTACTTC. It translates to CASSLPGQSQETQYF.